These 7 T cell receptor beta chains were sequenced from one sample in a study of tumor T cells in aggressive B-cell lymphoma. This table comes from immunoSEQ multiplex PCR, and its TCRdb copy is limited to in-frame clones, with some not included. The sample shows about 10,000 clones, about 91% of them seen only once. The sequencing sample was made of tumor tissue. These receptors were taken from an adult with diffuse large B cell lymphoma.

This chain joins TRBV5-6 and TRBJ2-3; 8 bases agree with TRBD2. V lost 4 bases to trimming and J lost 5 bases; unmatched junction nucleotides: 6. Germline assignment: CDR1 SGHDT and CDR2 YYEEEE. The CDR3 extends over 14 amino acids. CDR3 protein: CASSAGGPKDTQYF. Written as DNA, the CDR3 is TGTGCCAGCAGCGCGGGGGGTCCGAAAGATACGCAGTATTTT. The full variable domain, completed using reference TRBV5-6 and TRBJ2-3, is DAGVTQSPTHLIKTRGQQVTLRCSPKSGHDTVSWYQQALGQGPQFIFQYYEEEERQRGNFPDRFSGHQFPNYSSELNVNALLLGDSALYLCASSAGGPKDTQYFGPGTRLTVL.

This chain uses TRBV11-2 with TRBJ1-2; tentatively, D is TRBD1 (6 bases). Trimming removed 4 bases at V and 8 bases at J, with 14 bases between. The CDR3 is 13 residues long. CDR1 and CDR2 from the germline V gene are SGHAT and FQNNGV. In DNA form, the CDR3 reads TGTGCCAGCAGCTCGACAGGAGAAGGAGGCTACACCTTC. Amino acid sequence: CASSSTGEGGYTF.

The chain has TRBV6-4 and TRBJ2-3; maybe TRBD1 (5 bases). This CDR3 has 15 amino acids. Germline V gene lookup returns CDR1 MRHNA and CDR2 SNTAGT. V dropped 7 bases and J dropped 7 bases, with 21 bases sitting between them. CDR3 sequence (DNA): TGTGCCAGCAAAACCCCAGGACAACCCAGGAATACGCAGTATTTT. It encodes CASKTPGQPRNTQYF.

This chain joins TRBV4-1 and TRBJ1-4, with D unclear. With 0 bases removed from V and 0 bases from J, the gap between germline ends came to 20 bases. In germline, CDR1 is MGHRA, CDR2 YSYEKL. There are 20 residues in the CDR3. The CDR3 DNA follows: TGCGCCAGCAGCCAAGAGTTCGCGAAAGGATTCGGGGCAACTAATGAAAAACTGTTTTTT. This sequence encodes CASSQEFAKGFGATNEKLFF.

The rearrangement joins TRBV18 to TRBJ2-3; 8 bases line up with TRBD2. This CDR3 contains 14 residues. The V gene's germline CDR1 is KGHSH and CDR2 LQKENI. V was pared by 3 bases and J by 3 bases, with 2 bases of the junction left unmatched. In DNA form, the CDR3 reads TGTGCCAGCTCACCTAGCGGGATTACAGATACGCAGTATTTT. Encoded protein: CASSPSGITDTQYF. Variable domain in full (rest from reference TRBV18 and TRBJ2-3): NAGVMQNPRHLVRRRGQEARLRCSPMKGHSHVYWYRQLPEEGLKFMVYLQKENIIDESGMPKERFSAEFPKEGPSILRIQQVVRGDSAAYFCASSPSGITDTQYFGPGTRLTVL.

The CDR3 loop is CASSYTSGEEYF. For the CDR3, the DNA is TGTGCCAGCAGTTATACGTCCGGGGAGGAGTACTTC. The rearrangement uses TRBV6-5 and TRBJ2-7; possibly TRBD2 for D (6 bases). This CDR3 is built from 12 residues. Germline V gives CDR1 MNHEY, CDR2 SVGAGI. V lost 3 bases to trimming and J lost 11 bases, with 14 bases between them.

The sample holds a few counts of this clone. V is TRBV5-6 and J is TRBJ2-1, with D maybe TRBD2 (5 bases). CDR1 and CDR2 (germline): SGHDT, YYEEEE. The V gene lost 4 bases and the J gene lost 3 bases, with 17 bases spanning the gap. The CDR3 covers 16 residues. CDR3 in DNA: TGTGCCAGCAGCCTATCCCTGGCGGGCCGCTACAATGAGCAGTTCTTC. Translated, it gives CASSLSLAGRYNEQFF.